This entry is about one T cell receptor beta chain. The data are from a study of shared clonotypes between healthy human individuals. The repertoire was sequenced with immunoSEQ multiplex PCR; TCRdb's copy has only in-frame clones and lacks some. The sample shows some 660,000 clones, around 73% of them seen only once. The trim removed 6 bases at V and 5 bases at J, leaving 9 bases unmatched. Germline CDR1 KGHSH, CDR2 LQKENI. This CDR3 has 15 residues. The rearrangement links TRBV18 to TRBJ2-5; 10 bases are shared with TRBD1. The sequenced sample was memory CD4+ T cells sorted from blood. Subset meaning: CD45RA-negative fraction. This receptor was obtained from a woman in her twenties or thirties in good health. CDR3 in amino acids: CASSSTLGQGETQYF. CDR3 DNA: TGTGCCAGCTCGTCTACTCTGGGACAGGGGGAGACCCAGTACTTC.